These T cell receptor beta chains were read from a single sample in a study of T cell changes during pregnancy in multiple sclerosis. The table came from immunoSEQ multiplex PCR; TCRdb's copy has only in-frame clones and leaves some out. This table has about 59,000 clones, less than 95% appearing once. Sequenced material: CD8+ T cells from peripheral blood mononuclear cells, taken after pregnancy. The origin of the receptors is a female donor with multiple sclerosis, enrolled in a pregnancy study. The CDR3 runs from the conserved cysteine through the conserved F or W. The order of the fields is D gene, J gene, clone size, V gene, CDR3 DNA, CDR3 protein. D genes are given only for firm matches. Clone size is given for some rows only: seen once, a few or many times, or a class if the clone is expanded.

>TRBD2|TRBJ2-7|-|TRBV4-2
TGTGCCAGCAGCCTAACTAGCGGGAGCTCCTACGAGCAGTACTTC
CASSLTSGSSYEQYF
>TRBD1|TRBJ2-3|-|TRBV5-4
TGTGCCAGCAGCTGGGGACAGCCCGACGCACGTTTTGGAGATACGCAGTATTTT
CASSWGQPDARFGDTQYF
>-|TRBJ2-1|-|TRBV7-9
TGTGCCAGCAGCTCGGGTGAAGATGACTCCTACAATGAGCAGTTCTTC
CASSSGEDDSYNEQFF
>-|TRBJ1-1|-|TRBV27
TGTGCCAGCCAGACAGGGAACACTGAAGCTTTCTTT
CASQTGNTEAFF
>-|TRBJ2-7|-|TRBV25-1
TGTGCCAGCTCCCCTGAAGCGACAGCATACGAGCAGTACTTC
CASSPEATAYEQYF
>-|TRBJ1-1|-|TRBV13
TGTGCCAGCAGACAGAGCCTGAACACTGAAGCTTTCTTT
CASRQSLNTEAFF
>-|TRBJ2-3|-|TRBV6-1
TGTGCCAGCAGTGAAAACTTAATGGGGCCAATTTTAGGGACACCAGATACGCAGTATTTT
CASSENLMGPILGTPDTQYF
>-|TRBJ2-7|once|TRBV6-1
TGTGCCAGCAGTGAAGGGCAGACCTACGAGCAGTACTTC
CASSEGQTYEQYF
>TRBD2|TRBJ2-3|-|TRBV30
TGTGCCTGGAGTGAGGGACTAGTAAGCACAGATACGCAGTATTTT
CAWSEGLVSTDTQYF
>TRBD1|TRBJ1-2|once|TRBV27
TGTGCCAGCACCACGCGGGACAGCCCCGTGCGAGGGCATGGCTACACCTTC
CASTTRDSPVRGHGYTF
>TRBD1|TRBJ1-2|-|TRBV7-6
TGTGCCAGCAGCTCCTTAGACAGGGGGCGTTATCCCACCTTC
CASSSLDRGRYPTF
>-|TRBJ2-3|-|TRBV6-4
TGTGCCAGCAGTGAGCGGAGCACAGATACGCAGTATTTT
CASSERSTDTQYF